One and the same sample provided the 30 T cell receptor beta chains below, sequenced in a study of OX40 agonist ivuxolimab in advanced cancers. Libraries were prepared by immunoSEQ multiplex PCR; TCRdb keeps only in-frame clonotypes and omits some of them. Found here are about 150,000 clones, 94% of them singletons; the top ten hold about 0.31%. The sample here was CD4+ or CD8+ T cells sorted from blood, taken in a trial of the OX40 agonist ivuxolimab. The receptors here all came from an adult with an advanced solid tumor such as melanoma, head and neck, liver or kidney cancer.

V and J are TRBV20-1 and TRBJ1-2; D is ambiguous. Germline V gene lookup returns CDR1 DFQATT and CDR2 SNEGSKA (reference sequence). The CDR3 has 10 residues. Trimming took 6 bases from V and 4 from J, leaving 6 bases between them. The CDR3 bases are TGCAGTGCCGGAGCCTATGGCTACACCTTC. Translated, it gives CSAGAYGYTF.

V and J are TRBV4-1 and TRBJ1-4, with D hard to call. This CDR3 has 15 amino acids. V dropped 1 base and J dropped 4 bases, with 10 bases sitting between them. From germline, CDR1 is MGHRA and CDR2 YSYEKL. The CDR3 sequence is CASSQVGTGNEKLFF. The CDR3 coding sequence is TGCGCCAGCAGCCAAGTCGGTACGGGTAATGAAAAACTGTTTTTT.

The chain links TRBV7-2 to TRBJ2-7, with D unclear. V lost 1 base and J 3 bases, leaving 10 bases between the germline ends. CDR3 size: 14 residues. The germline V gene has CDR1 SGHTA and CDR2 FQGNSA. The CDR3 DNA sequence: TGTGCCAGCAGCTTAGTCAGTTCTCTCTACGAGCAGTACTTC. As protein: CASSLVSSLYEQYF.

The chain carries TRBV5-6 and TRBJ2-2, with no clear D. Germline CDR1 reads SGHDT; CDR2 reads YYEEEE. The CDR3 extends over 16 amino acids. Trimming cost V 3 bases and J 2 bases, with 14 bases left between them. CDR3 residues: CASSWVGNLNTGELFF. The CDR3, as DNA: TGTGCCAGCAGCTGGGTGGGGAATCTCAACACCGGGGAGCTGTTTTTT.

The chain joins TRBV7-8 to TRBJ2-7; 11 nucleotides agree with TRBD1. Trimming at V came to 5 bases and at J to 5 bases, leaving 8 bases not matched to a gene. Germline loops: CDR1 SGHVS, CDR2 FQNEAQ. The CDR3 length is 15 residues. CDR3 protein: CASSPRTGGIDEQYF. CDR3 DNA sequence: TGTGCCAGCAGCCCAAGGACAGGGGGCATAGACGAGCAGTACTTC.

This chain uses TRBV6-1 with TRBJ2-5, with 7 bases lining up with TRBD2. From germline, CDR1 is MNHNS and CDR2 SASEGT. The CDR3 is 15 residues long. V lost 3 bases to trimming and J lost 5 bases; unmatched junction nucleotides: 9. The CDR3 region is CASSDWGGPEETQYF. In DNA, the CDR3 is TGTGCCAGCAGTGATTGGGGGGGACCCGAGGAGACCCAGTACTTC.

This chain joins TRBV29-1 and TRBJ1-2, with 7 bases lining up with TRBD1. CDR3 size: 13 residues. Germline V gives CDR1 SQVTM, CDR2 ANQGSEA. The V segment lost 6 bases and the J segment 4 bases; nucleotides outside the gene matches: 8. The CDR3 sequence is CSVRFDRVYGYTF. The CDR3 nucleotides are TGCAGCGTCCGCTTCGACAGGGTCTATGGCTACACCTTC.

The chain recombines TRBV4-1 with TRBJ1-2, with D unclear. Germline V gene data show CDR1 as MGHRA and CDR2 as YSYEKL. The V gene lost 4 bases and the J gene lost 4 bases, with 16 bases spanning the gap. The CDR3 has 15 amino acids. CDR3 coding DNA: TGCGCCAGCAGCCCCGGAGCTGGGGTAATCTATGGCTACACCTTC. As protein: CASSPGAGVIYGYTF.

V usage is TRBV10-1 and J usage is TRBJ2-5; D call uncertain. Trimming pared 0 bases from V and 1 base from J, leaving 6 bases between. The germline gives CDR1 WNHNN, CDR2 SYGVQD (reference sequence). The CDR3 consists of 14 residues. CDR3 sequence (DNA): TGCGCCAGCAGTGAGTCGATCGGCCAAGAGACCCAGTACTTC. Protein: CASSESIGQETQYF.

The rearrangement links TRBV23-1 to TRBJ1-4, with D perhaps matching TRBD1 (6 bases). TRBV23-1 is classed as an ORF, of uncertain function. V lost 3 bases and J 11 bases, leaving 22 bases between the germline ends. This CDR3 comprises 16 residues. The CDR3 loop is CASSQLQGRPAGKLFF. The DNA for the CDR3 is TGCGCCAGCAGTCAGTTACAGGGTAGGCCCGCCGGGAAACTGTTTTTT.

This rearrangement joins TRBV4-3 to TRBJ1-2; no firm D call. The CDR3 loop spans 15 amino acids. The germline V and J ends were trimmed by 0 bases and 4 bases, with 12 bases remaining between them. CDR1 and CDR2 (germline): LGHNA, YSLEER. CDR3: CASSQDFVQTYGYTF. Here the CDR3 DNA reads TGCGCCAGCAGCCAAGATTTCGTCCAAACCTATGGCTACACCTTC.

The V and J genes are TRBV7-9 and TRBJ2-7; D could derive from TRBD1 or TRBD2 (5 bases each). Deletions cut 2 bases from V and 4 bases from J, with 12 bases between. Looked up from germline, CDR1 is SEHNR and CDR2 is FQNEAQ (reference sequence). The CDR3 is 14 amino acids. CDR3 bases: TGTGCCAGCAGCTTAATCGCAGGGAGTTACGAGCAGTACTTC. It codes for CASSLIAGSYEQYF.

This sequence joins TRBV7-2 and TRBJ2-3, with 7 bases matching TRBD2. Per the germline V gene, CDR1 is SGHTA and CDR2 is FQGNSA. The CDR3 sequence is 13 residues long. V lost 5 bases and J lost 9; bases outside the gene matches: 8. The CDR3 spells CASSRTAGETQYF. As DNA, the CDR3 is TGTGCCAGCAGCAGGACGGCGGGAGAGACGCAGTATTTT.

The chain couples TRBV7-2 to TRBJ2-3; TRBD1 matches at 9 bases. The V gene end was trimmed by 3 bases and the J gene end by 2 bases; junction bases not matched to a gene: 9. Germline V lookup: CDR1 SGHTA, CDR2 FQGNSA. CDR3 size: 17 residues. In nucleotides, the CDR3 is TGTGCCAGCAGCTTCCCCCCGGGACAGGGAAACACAGATACGCAGTATTTT. It encodes CASSFPPGQGNTDTQYF.

The V call is TRBV4-2, the J call TRBJ1-2; D ambiguous. V lost 2 bases and J lost 3, with 10 bases in between. The CDR3 sequence is 14 residues long. Germline V gene lookup returns CDR1 LGHNA and CDR2 YNFKEQ. CDR3 in DNA: TGTGCCAGCAGCCAACAGGTGGTCGACTATGGCTACACCTTC. Protein product: CASSQQVVDYGYTF.

This chain joins TRBV2 and TRBJ2-1; possibly TRBD2 for D (5 bases). Trimming shortened V by 6 bases and J by 4 bases, and 13 bases separated the two germline ends. Germline loops: CDR1 SNHLY, CDR2 FYNNEI. The CDR3 loop spans 14 amino acids. The CDR3 region is CASSRGFGYNEQFF. The DNA for the CDR3 is TGTGCCAGCAGCCGCGGGTTCGGTTACAATGAGCAGTTCTTC.

The chain joins TRBV25-1 to TRBJ2-5, with unresolved D. V lost 7 bases and J 1 base, leaving 10 bases between the germline ends. Germline loops: CDR1 MGHDK, CDR2 SYGVNS. The CDR3 sequence is 13 residues long. The CDR3 spells CASMLGTQETQYF. The CDR3 DNA reads TGTGCCAGCATGTTGGGCACCCAAGAGACCCAGTACTTC. Based on the CDR3 plus reference TRBV25-1 and TRBJ2-5, the full variable domain is EADIYQTPRYLVIGTGKKITLECSQTMGHDKMYWYQQDPGMELHLIHYSYGVNSTEKGDLSSESTVSRIRTEHFPLTLESARPSHTSQYLCASMLGTQETQYFGPGTRLLVL.

The chain recombines TRBV5-4 with TRBJ2-3; D not certain. The CDR3 has 14 amino acids. The germline V gene has CDR1 SGHNT and CDR2 YYREEE (reference sequence). V was pared by 0 bases and J by 0 bases, with 5 bases between. DNA for the CDR3: TGTGCCAGCAGCTTGGACTATAGCACAGATACGCAGTATTTT. This codes for CASSLDYSTDTQYF. Filled out from reference TRBV5-4 and TRBJ2-3, the complete variable domain reads ETGVTQSPTHLIKTRGQQVTLRCSSQSGHNTVSWYQQALGQGPQFIFQYYREEENGRGNFPPRFSGLQFPNYSSELNVNALELDDSALYLCASSLDYSTDTQYFGPGTRLTVL.

This clone came up once. The chain links TRBV5-5 to TRBJ2-7; 7 bases fit TRBD1. The germline CDR1 and CDR2 sequences are SGHKS and YYEKEE (reference sequence). V trimming: 4 bases; J trimming: 6 bases; junction bases outside the gene matches: 10. This CDR3 is 14 amino acids long. The CDR3 sequence is CASSRARGPLEQYF. Written as DNA, the CDR3 is TGTGCCAGCAGCAGGGCGAGGGGGCCCCTCGAGCAGTACTTC.

This chain joins TRBV4-3 and TRBJ2-1, with 8 bases matching TRBD2. V shed 4 bases and J 7 bases; nucleotides not matched to a gene: 9. Per the germline V gene, CDR1 is LGHNA and CDR2 is YSLEER. The CDR3 is 15 residues long. CDR3 in amino acids: CASSRTPGLENEQFF. The CDR3 bases are TGCGCCAGCAGCCGGACACCGGGACTAGAGAATGAGCAGTTCTTC.

The chain employs TRBV9 and TRBJ2-5; D is possibly TRBD1 or TRBD2 (6 bases each). The V gene lost 3 bases and the J gene lost 4 bases, with 13 bases spanning the gap. The CDR3 covers 14 residues. From germline, CDR1 is SGDLS and CDR2 YYNGEE. The CDR3 sequence: CASSGLQGGETQYF. For the CDR3, the DNA is TGTGCCAGCAGCGGGCTACAGGGAGGAGAGACCCAGTACTTC.

The chain joins TRBV5-6 to TRBJ2-2; 8 bases map to TRBD1. Germline CDR1 reads SGHDT; CDR2 reads YYEEEE. V dropped 6 bases and J dropped 2; count of bases not matched to a gene: 6. The CDR3 consists of 15 residues. The CDR3 DNA sequence: TGTGCCAGCACACGACAGGGGACCAACACCGGGGAGCTGTTTTTT. It translates to CASTRQGTNTGELFF.

This clone was found once. V is TRBV11-2 and J is TRBJ1-2; D may be TRBD1 (6 bases). The V end was cut by 2 bases, the J end by 5 bases, with 18 bases between. The CDR3 is made up of 16 amino acids. Germline V gene data show CDR1 as SGHAT and CDR2 as FQNNGV. CDR3: CASSLNSGAQQYGYTF. The DNA for the CDR3 is TGTGCCAGCAGCTTAAACTCGGGGGCGCAACAATATGGCTACACCTTC.

The chain carries TRBV10-1 and TRBJ1-3; D remains unclear. V was shortened by 6 bases and J by 4 bases, with 10 bases between the two germline ends. Per the germline V gene, CDR1 is WNHNN and CDR2 is SYGVQD (reference sequence). The CDR3 is made up of 13 amino acids. The CDR3, as DNA: TGCGCCAGCAGGTCCGGTCCGGGAAACACCATATATTTT. It codes for CASRSGPGNTIYF.

This clone appeared a single time. The rearrangement uses TRBV6-1 and TRBJ2-1, with TRBD2 matching 10 bases. Germline CDR1 MNHNS, CDR2 SASEGT. This CDR3 comprises 15 residues. V was pared by 6 bases and J by 4 bases, with 6 bases of the junction left unmatched. CDR3 amino acids: CASRASGGPYNEQFF. For the CDR3, the DNA is TGTGCCAGCAGGGCTAGCGGGGGCCCTTACAATGAGCAGTTCTTC.

The V gene is TRBV28, the J gene TRBJ2-1; 11 positions match TRBD2. Germline CDR1 is MDHEN and CDR2 is SYDVKM. Trimming removed 3 bases from V and 4 bases from J; junction bases left unmatched: 5. This CDR3 is built from 16 residues. The CDR3: CASSFGTSGTYNEQFF. The DNA for the CDR3 is TGTGCCAGCAGTTTCGGGACTAGCGGCACATACAATGAGCAGTTCTTC.

The V gene is TRBV27, the J gene TRBJ1-5; no definite D call. CDR3 size: 14 residues. In germline, CDR1 is MNHEY, CDR2 SMNVEV (reference sequence). V gave up 5 bases and J gave up 0 bases, with 8 bases separating them. The CDR3 DNA is TGTGCCAGCAGTAGTTTGTATAGCAATCAGCCCCAGCATTTT. Amino acids: CASSSLYSNQPQHF.

Here the CDR3 DNA reads TGTGCCAGCAGCGTAGGACGGACCAGCCTTAGCACAGATACGCAGTATTTT. Translating gives CASSVGRTSLSTDTQYF. V is TRBV9 and J is TRBJ2-3; D ambiguous. Germline-derived CDR1 and CDR2 are SGDLS and YYNGEE. The CDR3 runs to 17 residues. The germline V and J ends were trimmed by 0 bases and 0 bases, with 14 bases remaining between them.

The rearrangement links TRBV30 to TRBJ1-5; maybe TRBD1 (6 bases). Germline CDR1 GTSNPN, CDR2 SVGIG (reference sequence). The CDR3 is 17 amino acids. The germline V and J ends were trimmed by 1 base and 1 base, with 17 bases remaining between them. CDR3 protein: CAWSEPGHFSSNQPQHF. The CDR3 DNA sequence: TGTGCCTGGAGTGAACCGGGACACTTCTCAAGCAATCAGCCCCAGCATTTT.

V gene TRBV18 combines with J gene TRBJ2-1; D unresolved. CDR3 length equals 11 residues. CDR1 is KGHSH, CDR2 LQKENI, per germline. V shed 2 bases and J shed 9 bases, with 5 bases lying between them. The DNA for the CDR3 is TGTGCCAGCTCACCAGGTCCTGAGCAGTTCTTC. Protein sequence: CASSPGPEQFF.